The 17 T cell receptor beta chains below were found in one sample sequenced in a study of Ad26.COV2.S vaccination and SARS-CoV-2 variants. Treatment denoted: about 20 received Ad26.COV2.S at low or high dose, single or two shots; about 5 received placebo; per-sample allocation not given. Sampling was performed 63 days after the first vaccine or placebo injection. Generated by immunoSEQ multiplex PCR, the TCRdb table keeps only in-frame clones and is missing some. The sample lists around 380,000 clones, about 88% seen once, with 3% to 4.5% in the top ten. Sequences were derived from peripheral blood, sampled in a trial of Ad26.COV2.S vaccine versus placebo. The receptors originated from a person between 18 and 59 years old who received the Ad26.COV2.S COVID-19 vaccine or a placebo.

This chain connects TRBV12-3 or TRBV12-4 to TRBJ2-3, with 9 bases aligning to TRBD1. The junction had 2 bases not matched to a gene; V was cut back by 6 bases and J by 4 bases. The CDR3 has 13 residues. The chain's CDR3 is CASRRTGADTQYF. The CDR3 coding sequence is TGTGCCAGCAGAAGGACAGGGGCAGATACGCAGTATTTT.

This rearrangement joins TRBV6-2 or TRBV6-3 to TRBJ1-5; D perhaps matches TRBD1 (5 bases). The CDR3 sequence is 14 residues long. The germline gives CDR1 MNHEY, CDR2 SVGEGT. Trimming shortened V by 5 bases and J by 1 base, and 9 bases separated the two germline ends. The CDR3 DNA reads TGTGCCAGCAGTACAGGTTTAAGCAATCAGCCCCAGCATTTT. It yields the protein CASSTGLSNQPQHF.

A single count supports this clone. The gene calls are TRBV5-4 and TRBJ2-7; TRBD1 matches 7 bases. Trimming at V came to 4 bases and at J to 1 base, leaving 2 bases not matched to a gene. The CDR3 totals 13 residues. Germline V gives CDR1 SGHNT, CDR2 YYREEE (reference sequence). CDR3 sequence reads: CASSLQGSYEQYF. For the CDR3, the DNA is TGTGCCAGCAGCCTACAGGGGTCCTACGAGCAGTACTTC.

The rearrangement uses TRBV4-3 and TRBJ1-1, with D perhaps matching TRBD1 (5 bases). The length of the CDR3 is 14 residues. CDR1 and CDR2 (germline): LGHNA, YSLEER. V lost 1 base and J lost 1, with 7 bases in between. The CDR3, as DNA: TGCGCCAGCAGCCAAGGACAGCCGAACACTGAAGCTTTCTTT. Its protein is CASSQGQPNTEAFF.

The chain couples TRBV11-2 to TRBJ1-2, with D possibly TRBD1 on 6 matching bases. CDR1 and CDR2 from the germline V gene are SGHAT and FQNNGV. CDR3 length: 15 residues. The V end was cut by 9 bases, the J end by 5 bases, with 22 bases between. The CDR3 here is CASTSPHLGAYGYTF. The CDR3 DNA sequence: TGTGCCAGTACATCCCCCCATTTGGGGGCTTATGGCTACACCTTC. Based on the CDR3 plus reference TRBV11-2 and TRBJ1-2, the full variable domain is EAGVAQSPRYKIIEKRQSVAFWCNPISGHATLYWYQQILGQGPKLLIQFQNNGVVDDSQLPKDRFSAERLKGVDSTLKIQPAKLEDSAVYLCASTSPHLGAYGYTFGSGTRLTVV.

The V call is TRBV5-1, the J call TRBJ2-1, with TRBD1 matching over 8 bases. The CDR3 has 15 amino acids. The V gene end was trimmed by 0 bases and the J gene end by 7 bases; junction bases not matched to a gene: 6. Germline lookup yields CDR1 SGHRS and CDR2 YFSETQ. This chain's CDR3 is CASSLGQGASNEQFF. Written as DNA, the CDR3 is TGCGCCAGCAGCTTGGGCCAGGGGGCGAGTAATGAGCAGTTCTTC.

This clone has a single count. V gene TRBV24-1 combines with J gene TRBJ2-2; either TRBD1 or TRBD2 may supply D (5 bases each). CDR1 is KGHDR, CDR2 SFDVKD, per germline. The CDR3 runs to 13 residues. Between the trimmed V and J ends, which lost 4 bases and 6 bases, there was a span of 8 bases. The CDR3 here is CATSERGPGELFF. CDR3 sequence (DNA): TGTGCCACCAGTGAGAGGGGTCCCGGGGAGCTGTTTTTT.

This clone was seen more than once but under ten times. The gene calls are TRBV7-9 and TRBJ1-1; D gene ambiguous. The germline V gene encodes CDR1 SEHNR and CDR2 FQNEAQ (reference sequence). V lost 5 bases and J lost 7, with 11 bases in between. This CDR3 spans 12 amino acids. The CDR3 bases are TGTGCCAGCAGCCCGTCGGGGTATGAAGCTTTCTTT. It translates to CASSPSGYEAFF.

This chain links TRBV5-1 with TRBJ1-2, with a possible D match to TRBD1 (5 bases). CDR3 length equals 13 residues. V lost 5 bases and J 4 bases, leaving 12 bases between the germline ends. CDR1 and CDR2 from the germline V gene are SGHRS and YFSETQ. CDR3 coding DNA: TGCGCCAGCAGAGAAGAGGGGCTCTATGGCTACACCTTC. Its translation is CASREEGLYGYTF.

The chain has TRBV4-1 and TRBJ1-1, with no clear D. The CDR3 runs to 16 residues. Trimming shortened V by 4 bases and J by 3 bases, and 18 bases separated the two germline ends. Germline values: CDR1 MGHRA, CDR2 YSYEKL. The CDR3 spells CASSPPDGGWDTEAFF. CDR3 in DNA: TGCGCCAGCAGCCCCCCCGATGGCGGGTGGGACACTGAAGCTTTCTTT.

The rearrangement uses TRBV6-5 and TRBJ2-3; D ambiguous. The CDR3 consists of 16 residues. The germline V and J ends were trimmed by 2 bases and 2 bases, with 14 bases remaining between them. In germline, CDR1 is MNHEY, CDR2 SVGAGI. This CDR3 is CASSYAGPPVTDTQYF. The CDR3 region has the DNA TGTGCCAGCAGTTACGCAGGCCCCCCCGTCACAGATACGCAGTATTTT.

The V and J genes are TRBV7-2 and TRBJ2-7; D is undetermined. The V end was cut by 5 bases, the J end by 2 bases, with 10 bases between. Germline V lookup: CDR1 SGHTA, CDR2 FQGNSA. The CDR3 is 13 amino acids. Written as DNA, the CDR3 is TGTGCCAGCAGCCGAATAAGGGCCTACGAGCAGTACTTC. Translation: CASSRIRAYEQYF.

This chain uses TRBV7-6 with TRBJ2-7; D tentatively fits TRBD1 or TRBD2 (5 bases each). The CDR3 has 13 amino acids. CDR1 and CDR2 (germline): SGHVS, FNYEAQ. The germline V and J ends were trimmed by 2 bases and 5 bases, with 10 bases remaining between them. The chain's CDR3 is CASSLIGDHEQYF. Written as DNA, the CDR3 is TGTGCCAGCAGCTTAATAGGGGACCACGAGCAGTACTTC.

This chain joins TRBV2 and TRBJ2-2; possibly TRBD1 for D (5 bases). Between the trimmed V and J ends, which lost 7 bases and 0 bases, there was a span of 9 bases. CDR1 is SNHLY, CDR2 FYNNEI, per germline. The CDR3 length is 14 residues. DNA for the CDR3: TGTGCCAGCATTAAGGGGTCGAACACCGGGGAGCTGTTTTTT. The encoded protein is CASIKGSNTGELFF.

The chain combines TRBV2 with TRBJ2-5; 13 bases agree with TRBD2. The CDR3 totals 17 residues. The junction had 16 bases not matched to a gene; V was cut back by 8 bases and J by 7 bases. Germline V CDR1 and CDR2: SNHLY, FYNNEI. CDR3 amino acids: CASSTKRTSGGGGTQYF. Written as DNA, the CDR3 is TGTGCCAGCTCAACCAAACGGACTAGCGGGGGAGGTGGGACCCAGTACTTC.

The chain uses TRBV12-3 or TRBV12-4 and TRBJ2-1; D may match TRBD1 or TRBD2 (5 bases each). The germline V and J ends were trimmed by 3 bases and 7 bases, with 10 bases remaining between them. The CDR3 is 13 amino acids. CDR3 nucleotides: TGTGCCAGCAGTTTGTCGGGGCTTAATGAGCAGTTCTTC. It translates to CASSLSGLNEQFF.

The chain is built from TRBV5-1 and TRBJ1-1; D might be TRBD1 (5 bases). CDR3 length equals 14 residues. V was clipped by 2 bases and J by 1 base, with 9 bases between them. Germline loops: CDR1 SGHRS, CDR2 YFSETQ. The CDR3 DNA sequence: TGCGCCAGCAGCTTCGGGGCAGGGAACACTGAAGCTTTCTTT. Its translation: CASSFGAGNTEAFF.